Below, 8 T cell receptor beta chains from the same sample are listed, as sequenced in a study of T cell responses to AZD1222 COVID-19 vaccine. Profiling relied on immunoSEQ multiplex PCR, and the TCRdb table lists in-frame clones only, not all of them. The top ten clones hold roughly 10% of a sample with 150,000 to 200,000 clones, just over 85% of them seen once. Sequencing was performed on peripheral blood, taken 28 days after the second AZD1222 dose. The receptor set was obtained from an adult who received the AZD1222 COVID-19 vaccine.

The V call is TRBV7-7, the J call TRBJ2-1; D not resolved. The germline V and J ends were trimmed by 2 bases and 5 bases, with 13 bases remaining between them. CDR1 is SSHAT, CDR2 FNYEAQ, per germline (reference sequence). The CDR3 is made up of 15 amino acids. DNA for the CDR3: TGTGCCAGCAGCTTACCGGAGCCCACGAACAATGAGCAGTTCTTC. Its translation is CASSLPEPTNNEQFF.

V is TRBV19 and J is TRBJ2-7; the D gene is possibly TRBD1 (6 bases). The CDR3 is 14 residues long. Germline CDR1 reads LNHDA; CDR2 reads SQIVND (reference sequence). The V end lost 4 bases, the J end lost 3 bases, and 13 bases lay between the germline ends. CDR3 in amino acids: CASSTAGTNYEQYF. The DNA for the CDR3 is TGTGCCAGTAGTACTGCCGGGACAAACTACGAGCAGTACTTC.

The chain recombines TRBV5-1 with TRBJ1-1, with D uncertain. V dropped 1 base and J dropped 0 bases, with 7 bases sitting between them. This CDR3 has 14 amino acids. Germline CDR1 reads SGHRS; CDR2 reads YFSETQ. CDR3 residues: CASSLNTLNTEAFF. The CDR3 DNA reads as TGCGCCAGCAGCTTGAACACACTGAACACTGAAGCTTTCTTT.

The chain links TRBV6-2 or TRBV6-3 to TRBJ2-4; D is ambiguous. V was pared by 2 bases and J by 6 bases, with 5 bases between. This CDR3 is built from 12 residues. CDR1 and CDR2 (germline): MNHEY, SVGEGT. CDR3 in amino acids: CASSYALNIQYF. DNA of the CDR3: TGTGCCAGCAGTTACGCCCTAAACATTCAGTACTTC.

This clone was observed a handful of times. The J gene is TRBJ2-1, the V gene TRBV12-3 or TRBV12-4, with D possibly being TRBD1 (5 bases). The CDR3 runs to 12 residues. V was cut by 5 bases and J by 7 bases, with 9 bases left in between. This chain's CDR3 is CASSQGSNEQFF. The CDR3 coding sequence is TGTGCCAGCAGTCAGGGTTCGAATGAGCAGTTCTTC.

The chain has TRBV9 and TRBJ2-2; D assignment may be TRBD1 or TRBD2 (5 bases each). The CDR3 loop spans 16 amino acids. Between the trimmed V and J ends, which lost 0 bases and 6 bases, there was a span of 15 bases. Germline CDR1 and CDR2: SGDLS and YYNGEE. The CDR3 spells CASSVAGTFVPGELFF. The DNA for the CDR3 is TGTGCCAGCAGCGTAGCGGGGACCTTTGTACCCGGGGAGCTGTTTTTT.

The rearrangement links TRBV9 to TRBJ1-1; 7 bases agree with TRBD1. V was clipped by 0 bases and J by 2 bases; unmatched bases: 7. The CDR3 is made up of 16 amino acids. Germline CDR1 SGDLS, CDR2 YYNGEE. DNA for the CDR3: TGTGCCAGCAGCGTAGCCCGCGACAGGGCTAACACTGAAGCTTTCTTT. This gives the protein CASSVARDRANTEAFF.

The genes are TRBV5-1 and TRBJ2-7; 9 bases line up with TRBD1. The trim removed 4 bases at V and 4 bases at J, leaving 6 bases unmatched. The germline gives CDR1 SGHRS, CDR2 YFSETQ. The CDR3 runs 14 residues. This CDR3 reads CASSIGTGKYEQYF. The CDR3 DNA reads as TGCGCCAGCAGCATCGGGACAGGGAAGTACGAGCAGTACTTC.